The 31 T cell receptor beta chains listed next were all sequenced from one sample in a study of cytomegalovirus exposure and HLA in healthy donors. TCRdb's table, derived via immunoSEQ multiplex PCR, lists solely in-frame clones and lacks some. The data contain approximately 270,000 clones, over 75% of them singletons. Sequencing input: PBMCs. The source is a man younger than 35 in good health and CMV-seropositive.

CDR3 protein: CASSEGRIGRVKYF. In nucleotides, the CDR3 is TGTGCCAGCAGTGAAGGGAGGATCGGGAGGGTCAAGTACTTC. This chain joins TRBV6-1 and TRBJ2-7; TRBD2 matches at 8 bases. V lost 1 base, J lost 11 bases, and 10 bases stayed unmatched. Looked up from germline, CDR1 is MNHNS and CDR2 is SASEGT. The CDR3 runs 14 residues.

The V call is TRBV30, the J call TRBJ1-1; D gene ambiguous. The germline CDR1 and CDR2 sequences are GTSNPN and SVGIG (reference sequence). The V and J ends lost 1 base and 0 bases respectively, with 18 bases between them. The CDR3 extends over 17 amino acids. CDR3 nucleotides: TGTGCCTGGAGTGAAACGCGGAGGACCTCCTTGAACACTGAAGCTTTCTTT. Translated, it gives CAWSETRRTSLNTEAFF.

The V and J genes are TRBV5-6 and TRBJ2-1; D gene ambiguous. CDR1 and CDR2 from the germline V gene are SGHDT and YYEEEE. V was cut by 2 bases and J by 4 bases, with 16 bases left in between. CDR3 size: 16 residues. The CDR3 sequence: CASSLDSRRRYNEQFF. In nucleotides, the CDR3 is TGTGCCAGCAGCTTAGACTCCCGGAGACGTTACAATGAGCAGTTCTTC.

The chain recombines TRBV7-2 with TRBJ2-2; 7 nucleotides agree with TRBD2. This CDR3 spans 14 amino acids. V lost 8 bases and J lost 6; bases outside the gene matches: 9. The germline CDR1 and CDR2 sequences are SGHTA and FQGNSA. The CDR3 region has the DNA TGTGCCAGCGGGCCCAGGGCGGGGGCCGGGGAGCTGTTTTTT. Its protein is CASGPRAGAGELFF.

The chain joins TRBV11-1 to TRBJ2-1; 7 bases are a match to TRBD1. V was pared by 4 bases and J by 4 bases, with 7 bases of the junction left unmatched. The CDR3 covers 15 residues. Per germline, CDR1 SGHAT and CDR2 FQDESV (reference sequence). This CDR3 reads CASSSAQGQYNEQFF. DNA of the CDR3: TGTGCCAGCAGCTCCGCGCAGGGACAGTACAATGAGCAGTTCTTC. Using reference TRBV11-1 and TRBJ2-1 for the parts outside the CDR3, the full variable domain is EAEVAQSPRYKITEKSQAVAFWCDPISGHATLYWYRQILGQGPELLVQFQDESVVDDSQLPKDRFSAERLKGVDSTLKIQPAELGDSAMYLCASSSAQGQYNEQFFGPGTRLTVL.

The J gene is TRBJ1-1, the V gene TRBV30; the D gene is possibly TRBD1 (5 bases). This CDR3 contains 13 residues. The V gene's germline CDR1 is GTSNPN and CDR2 SVGIG (reference sequence). The V and J ends lost 1 base and 0 bases respectively, with 6 bases between them. In DNA, the CDR3 is TGTGCCTGGAGTGGGGGGATGAACACTGAAGCTTTCTTT. Translating gives CAWSGGMNTEAFF.

The chain carries TRBV2 and TRBJ1-4, with D maybe TRBD1 (6 bases). The CDR3 contains 13 residues. Deletions cut 10 bases from V and 4 bases from J, with 13 bases between. Germline V gene data show CDR1 as SNHLY and CDR2 as FYNNEI. CDR3 DNA sequence: TGTGCCACTAACAGGGCTCTTAATGAAAAACTGTTTTTT. Its protein is CATNRALNEKLFF.

V usage is TRBV19 and J usage is TRBJ1-2; no reliable D call. In germline, CDR1 is LNHDA, CDR2 SQIVND (reference sequence). The CDR3 extends over 14 amino acids. V lost 6 bases to trimming and J lost 5 bases, with 16 bases between them. CDR3 sequence: CASSPRGRSYGYTF. DNA for the CDR3: TGTGCCAGTAGCCCTCGCGGCAGAAGTTATGGCTACACCTTC.

This chain uses TRBV4-3 with TRBJ2-1; 13 bases map to TRBD2. The CDR3 extends over 17 amino acids. Germline lookup yields CDR1 LGHNA and CDR2 YSLEER. V was clipped by 4 bases and J by 7 bases; unmatched bases: 10. The DNA of the CDR3 is TGCGCCAGCAGCCCTACTATAGGGACTAGCGGGAAGAATGAGCAGTTCTTC. Encoded protein: CASSPTIGTSGKNEQFF.

V gene TRBV27 combines with J gene TRBJ2-7; 7 positions agree with TRBD1. The CDR3 is 15 amino acids. Germline trimming cut 5 bases from V and 0 bases from J; bases unmatched to any gene: 7. Germline loops: CDR1 MNHEY, CDR2 SMNVEV (reference sequence). As DNA, the CDR3 is TGTGCCAGCAGTCCCTCGACAGGGAGCTCCTACGAGCAGTACTTC. Translated, it gives CASSPSTGSSYEQYF.

The rearrangement links TRBV28 to TRBJ2-7; D possibly uses TRBD1 or TRBD2 (5 bases each). CDR1 and CDR2 from the germline V gene are MDHEN and SYDVKM. The CDR3 is made up of 13 amino acids. The V gene lost 8 bases and the J gene lost 3 bases, with 14 bases spanning the gap. In DNA, the CDR3 is TGTGCCAGCTATGAGGGGAAAAGCTACGAGCAGTACTTC. It translates to CASYEGKSYEQYF.

This clone was observed a single time. This chain joins TRBV9 and TRBJ2-3; 8 nucleotides line up with TRBD1. This CDR3 has 14 amino acids. Germline V lookup: CDR1 SGDLS, CDR2 YYNGEE. V lost 5 bases and J lost 2; bases outside the gene matches: 4. CDR3 sequence: CASSQGAFTDTQYF. The DNA of the CDR3 is TGTGCCAGCAGTCAGGGGGCCTTCACAGATACGCAGTATTTT.

This clone was counted only a few times. The chain combines TRBV4-1 with TRBJ2-5; possibly TRBD1 or TRBD2 for D (5 bases each). The germline gives CDR1 MGHRA, CDR2 YSYEKL. The CDR3 has 15 residues. Trimming cost V 0 bases and J 5 bases, with 13 bases left between them. The CDR3 DNA is TGCGCCAGCAGCCAAGATCGGGGCGTTAGCGAGACCCAGTACTTC. Its translation is CASSQDRGVSETQYF.

The chain combines TRBV4-2 with TRBJ2-3; 7 nucleotides agree with TRBD1. The CDR3 sequence is 17 residues long. The germline CDR1 and CDR2 sequences are LGHNA and YNFKEQ. Trimming took 1 base from V and 2 from J; bases not matched to a gene: 9. The CDR3 DNA reads TGTGCCAGCAGCCAAGGAAGGGGACAGTGGACCACAGATACGCAGTATTTT. Its translation is CASSQGRGQWTTDTQYF.

This sequence joins TRBV28 and TRBJ2-1; 9 nucleotides match TRBD1. With V trimmed by 10 bases and J by 8 bases, 9 bases remained unmatched. The CDR3 has 13 amino acids. The germline V gene encodes CDR1 MDHEN and CDR2 SYDVKM. The CDR3: CAIRQGVIYEQFF. The CDR3 coding sequence is TGTGCCATACGACAGGGGGTCATATATGAGCAGTTCTTC.

On this clone: A much larger clone differs from this one at a single base, so this may be a read error. The identical CDR3 is also encoded by other nucleotide sequences in the sample. J is TRBJ1-2 and V is TRBV28, with 9 bases lining up with TRBD1. Germline V gives CDR1 MDHEN, CDR2 SYDVKM. The CDR3 covers 16 residues. V shed 4 bases and J 8 bases; nucleotides not matched to a gene: 14. Written as DNA, the CDR3 is TGTGCCAGCAGTTACCCCCCGGGGACAGGGACTTACGGCTACACCTTC. Residues: CASSYPPGTGTYGYTF.

To note about this clone: Other DNA variants within this sample encode the same CDR3. The chain links TRBV15 to TRBJ2-7; D gene ambiguous. V was cut by 1 base and J by 3 bases, with 4 bases left in between. Germline CDR1 LNHNV, CDR2 YYDKDF (reference sequence). The CDR3 is 12 amino acids. The CDR3 spells CATSRVGYEQYF. The DNA for the CDR3 is TGTGCCACCAGCAGAGTTGGCTACGAGCAGTACTTC.

This chain links TRBV28 with TRBJ2-3, with 7 nucleotides matching TRBD2. V shed 11 bases, J shed 4 bases, and the junction held 12 bases outside the gene matches. Per germline, CDR1 MDHEN and CDR2 SYDVKM. The CDR3 is made up of 14 amino acids. The CDR3: CAWGAAGDADTQYF. CDR3 coding DNA: TGTGCCTGGGGTGCGGCGGGAGACGCAGATACGCAGTATTTT.

This clone was seen a handful of times. The chain joins TRBV5-1 to TRBJ1-2; 11 bases are shared with TRBD1. The V segment lost 5 bases and the J segment 0 bases; nucleotides outside the gene matches: 6. CDR1 and CDR2 from the germline V gene are SGHRS and YFSETQ. The CDR3 contains 16 residues. The CDR3 loop is CASSRTGGRTNYGYTF. CDR3 in DNA: TGCGCCAGCAGTCGGACAGGGGGCCGAACTAACTATGGCTACACCTTC.

The rearrangement uses TRBV6-5 and TRBJ2-7; tentatively, D is TRBD1 or TRBD2 (5 bases each). V gave up 6 bases and J gave up 7 bases, with 16 bases separating them. The CDR3 is 13 residues long. From germline, CDR1 is MNHEY and CDR2 SVGAGI. Written as DNA, the CDR3 is TGTGCCAGCAGCCAAGTTCAGGGCGGGGAGCAGTACTTC. Translated, it gives CASSQVQGGEQYF.

The genes are TRBV28 and TRBJ1-2; D ambiguous. Germline V gene data show CDR1 as MDHEN and CDR2 as SYDVKM. V gave up 4 bases and J gave up 4 bases, with 10 bases separating them. The CDR3 runs 13 residues. CDR3 in amino acids: CASSSGLSYGYTF. In DNA form, the CDR3 reads TGTGCCAGCAGTTCCGGACTCAGCTATGGCTACACCTTC.

The genes are TRBV10-2 and TRBJ1-2, with TRBD1 as a possible D gene (6 bases). CDR1 WSHSY and CDR2 SAAADI come from the germline V gene. V was trimmed by 0 bases and J by 6 bases, leaving 11 bases between them. The CDR3 sequence is 14 residues long. The CDR3 is CASSESSGGDGYTF. The CDR3 DNA is TGCGCCAGCAGTGAGTCGTCGGGGGGCGATGGCTACACCTTC.

The chain links TRBV6-5 to TRBJ2-5; the D is unclear. Germline V gene data show CDR1 as MNHEY and CDR2 as SVGAGI. Trimming left V 6 bases short and J 5 bases short, with 13 bases between. The CDR3 is made up of 13 amino acids. The CDR3 DNA is TGTGCCAGCAGCCTGCTAGGAGCTGAGACCCAGTACTTC. Residues: CASSLLGAETQYF.

The V gene is TRBV5-1, the J gene TRBJ2-1; D call uncertain. V gave up 3 bases and J gave up 9 bases, with 16 bases separating them. Germline values: CDR1 SGHRS, CDR2 YFSETQ. The CDR3 contains 14 residues. CDR3 bases: TGCGCCAGCAGCTCCGCGGCAGGTTGGGCTGAGCAGTTCTTC. Its protein is CASSSAAGWAEQFF.

A single count supports this clone. V and J are TRBV5-1 and TRBJ2-1; 7 bases map to TRBD2. V gave up 0 bases and J gave up 1 base; unmatched junction bases: 7. From germline, CDR1 is SGHRS and CDR2 YFSETQ. The CDR3 loop spans 17 amino acids. The CDR3 sequence: CASSLEPSGKSYNEQFF. CDR3 bases: TGCGCCAGCAGCTTGGAGCCTAGCGGAAAGTCCTACAATGAGCAGTTCTTC.

The genes are TRBV7-9 and TRBJ1-2, with D hard to call. Germline loops: CDR1 SEHNR, CDR2 FQNEAQ (reference sequence). Trimming left V 5 bases short and J 7 bases short, with 14 bases between. The CDR3 runs to 13 residues. The DNA of the CDR3 is TGTGCCAGCAGCCAATCCCTGGCAGGTGGCTACACCTTC. The encoded protein is CASSQSLAGGYTF.

The chain uses TRBV2 and TRBJ1-2; D is uncertain. Germline V gene lookup returns CDR1 SNHLY and CDR2 FYNNEI. The V end was cut by 4 bases, the J end by 3 bases, with 12 bases between. The CDR3 sequence is 14 residues long. The CDR3 region is CASSGIRRDYGYTF. CDR3 DNA: TGTGCCAGCAGTGGAATCCGCCGGGACTATGGCTACACCTTC. The whole variable domain, filled in from reference TRBV2 and TRBJ1-2, reads EPEVTQTPSHQVTQMGQEVILRCVPISNHLYFYWYRQILGQKVEFLVSFYNNEISEKSEIFDDQFSVERPDGSNFTLKIRSTKLEDSAMYFCASSGIRRDYGYTFGSGTRLTVV.

The rearrangement joins TRBV27 to TRBJ1-4, with D perhaps matching TRBD1 (6 bases). The CDR3 contains 15 residues. Germline V gene data show CDR1 as MNHEY and CDR2 as SMNVEV (reference sequence). Trimming pared 5 bases from V and 8 bases from J, leaving 18 bases between. CDR3 protein: CASSLGVGAGEKLFF. CDR3 coding DNA: TGTGCCAGCAGTCTCGGGGTGGGGGCAGGGGAAAAACTGTTTTTT.

This clone was seen just once. The chain joins TRBV25-1 to TRBJ1-2; 8 nucleotides agree with TRBD1. Trimming cost V 7 bases and J 8 bases; bases outside gene matches: 9. The CDR3 consists of 13 residues. From germline, CDR1 is MGHDK and CDR2 SYGVNS. The CDR3 DNA reads as TGTGCCAGCACCAGGGGGCGCGGGTCAGGCTACACCTTC. It translates to CASTRGRGSGYTF.

This clone came up once. The chain has TRBV7-6 and TRBJ2-5; D not certain. CDR1 is SGHVS, CDR2 FNYEAQ, per germline. Trimming left V 1 base short and J 3 bases short, with 9 bases between. The CDR3 runs 14 residues. The CDR3 protein is CASSLDLAEETQYF. Here the CDR3 DNA reads TGTGCCAGCAGCTTAGATTTGGCGGAAGAGACCCAGTACTTC.

The rearrangement links TRBV10-1 to TRBJ2-2; tentatively, D is TRBD1 (6 bases). Germline V lookup: CDR1 WNHNN, CDR2 SYGVQD (reference sequence). V was cut by 4 bases and J by 7 bases, with 13 bases left in between. This CDR3 is 14 amino acids long. Here the CDR3 DNA reads TGCGCCAGCAGTGCGACAGGCGGCATCGGGGAGCTGTTTTTT. Encoded protein: CASSATGGIGELFF.